The 16 T cell receptor beta chains listed next were all sequenced from one sample in a study of blood T cell repertoires in COVID-19. Here immunoSEQ multiplex PCR was the method, and the copy in TCRdb shows in-frame clones only, minus some. The sample has roughly 350,000 clones; more than 85% are singletons. Sequencing used PBMCs or T cells enriched from blood (not recorded which). The receptors come from a woman aged 25 to 39 who had recovered from COVID-19.

The rearrangement joins TRBV15 to TRBJ1-3, with TRBD1 matching 7 bases. The germline CDR1 and CDR2 sequences are LNHNV and YYDKDF (reference sequence). The ends lost 2 bases at V and 2 bases at J; junction bases unmatched: 9. There are 17 residues in the CDR3. CDR3 DNA: TGTGCCACCAGCAGATCAATGACAGGGAAAGCTGGAAACACCATATATTTT. It translates to CATSRSMTGKAGNTIYF.

This sequence joins TRBV19 and TRBJ2-1; 11 bases line up with TRBD2. CDR1 is LNHDA and CDR2 is SQIVND in the germline V gene (reference sequence). The CDR3 has 16 amino acids. With 3 bases clipped from V and 7 bases from J, the junction kept 8 bases outside the gene matches. Here the CDR3 reads CASSMLAGGVKNEQFF. CDR3 sequence (DNA): TGTGCCAGTAGTATGCTAGCGGGAGGAGTTAAAAATGAGCAGTTCTTC.

The chain carries TRBV2 and TRBJ2-3; TRBD1 matches at 8 bases. This CDR3 region has 16 residues. The J segment lost 2 bases and the V segment lost 3 bases, leaving 7 bases of the junction unmatched. Per germline, CDR1 SNHLY and CDR2 FYNNEI. This CDR3 reads CASSDGTGHFTDTQYF. In DNA, the CDR3 is TGTGCCAGCAGTGATGGGACAGGCCATTTCACAGATACGCAGTATTTT.

The sample holds one count of this clone. The genes are TRBV20-1 and TRBJ1-6; 8 positions match TRBD1. CDR3 length: 20 residues. V lost 6 bases and J lost 0; bases outside the gene matches: 19. Germline V gene data show CDR1 as DFQATT and CDR2 as SNEGSKA (reference sequence). CDR3 DNA sequence: TGCAGTGCCAGTTACCGGGGAGCCCGGACAGGGAGCTCCTATAATTCACCCCTCCACTTT. This codes for CSASYRGARTGSSYNSPLHF.

The rearrangement links TRBV5-1 to TRBJ2-5, with D perhaps matching TRBD1 (6 bases). V was trimmed by 7 bases and J by 1 base, leaving 14 bases between them. Germline CDR1 SGHRS, CDR2 YFSETQ. The CDR3 runs to 14 residues. CDR3 nucleotide sequence: TGCGCCAGCCAATCTCACAGGGCCCAAGAGACCCAGTACTTC. This encodes CASQSHRAQETQYF.

The chain combines TRBV10-3 with TRBJ2-7; the D gene is possibly TRBD1 (6 bases). V dropped 0 bases and J dropped 6 bases, with 15 bases sitting between them. Germline values: CDR1 ENHRY, CDR2 SYGVKD. The CDR3 runs 15 residues. The chain's CDR3 is CAISESLSKGGEQYF. The CDR3, as DNA: TGTGCCATCAGTGAGTCGTTGAGTAAAGGGGGCGAGCAGTACTTC.

The V and J genes are TRBV28 and TRBJ1-2, with 8 positions matching TRBD1. CDR1 and CDR2 from the germline V gene are MDHEN and SYDVKM. This CDR3 contains 13 residues. V lost 3 bases to trimming and J lost 8 bases; unmatched junction nucleotides: 5. CDR3 nucleotide sequence: TGTGCCAGCAGTTTCCAGGGGGCGGGAGGCTACACCTTC. This gives the protein CASSFQGAGGYTF.

The rearrangement joins TRBV5-4 to TRBJ2-3, with 11 positions matching TRBD2. Germline CDR1 is SGHNT and CDR2 is YYREEE (reference sequence). Trimming removed 3 bases from V and 5 bases from J; junction bases left unmatched: 2. CDR3 length equals 14 residues. The CDR3, as DNA: TGTGCCAGCAGCTCGGGACTAGCGGAAGATACGCAGTATTTT. Translating it yields CASSSGLAEDTQYF.

The chain couples TRBV15 to TRBJ1-1; perhaps TRBD1 as D (6 bases). CDR1 is LNHNV, CDR2 YYDKDF, per germline (reference sequence). CDR3 length equals 16 residues. V dropped 5 bases and J dropped 1 base, with 17 bases sitting between them. DNA for the CDR3: TGTGCCACCAGCTTCCGACAGGCGACCCAGAACACTGAAGCTTTCTTT. The encoded protein is CATSFRQATQNTEAFF.

V gene TRBV9 combines with J gene TRBJ2-1; 11 positions agree with TRBD2. The J segment lost 4 bases and the V segment lost 4 bases, leaving 4 bases of the junction unmatched. Germline CDR1 is SGDLS and CDR2 is YYNGEE. The CDR3 is 15 amino acids. CDR3 region: CASSQGLADYNEQFF. For the CDR3, the DNA is TGTGCCAGCAGCCAGGGACTAGCGGATTACAATGAGCAGTTCTTC. Combining the CDR3 with reference TRBV9 and TRBJ2-1 gives the whole variable domain DSGVTQTPKHLITATGQRVTLRCSPRSGDLSVYWYQQSLDQGLQFLIQYYNGEERAKGNILERFSAQQFPDLHSELNLSSLELGDSALYFCASSQGLADYNEQFFGPGTRLTVL.

The table lists this clone with a few counts. The CDR3 loop reads CASSLPGTGGYEQYF. Written as DNA, the CDR3 is TGTGCCAGTAGTCTCCCCGGGACAGGAGGCTACGAGCAGTACTTC. This chain connects TRBV19 to TRBJ2-7; 8 bases are a match to TRBD1. V lost 5 bases to trimming and J lost 3 bases; unmatched junction nucleotides: 9. Germline CDR1 is LNHDA and CDR2 is SQIVND (reference sequence). The CDR3 runs to 15 residues.

In its sample, this clone was seen once. J is TRBJ2-1 and V is TRBV4-3; 10 bases fit TRBD1. V shed 0 bases, J shed 0 bases, and the junction held 11 bases outside the gene matches. Germline V gene data show CDR1 as LGHNA and CDR2 as YSLEER. This CDR3 is 20 amino acids long. CDR3 coding DNA: TGCGCCAGCAGCCAAGATCTCGGGACAGGGGTTAGGAGCTCCTACAATGAGCAGTTCTTC. Its translation is CASSQDLGTGVRSSYNEQFF.

The chain recombines TRBV6-5 with TRBJ2-2, with D perhaps matching TRBD1 (6 bases). Trimming shortened V by 6 bases and J by 6 bases, and 8 bases separated the two germline ends. Germline loops: CDR1 MNHEY, CDR2 SVGAGI. This CDR3 is 12 amino acids long. The CDR3 nucleotides read TGTGCCAGCAGGCCAGGGGCCGGGGAGCTGTTTTTT. Translating it yields CASRPGAGELFF.

The sample holds one count of this clone. V usage is TRBV5-1 and J usage is TRBJ2-1, with TRBD1 as a possible D gene (6 bases). Deletions cut 4 bases from V and 2 bases from J, with 13 bases between. This CDR3 has 15 residues. The germline gives CDR1 SGHRS, CDR2 YFSETQ. This CDR3 is CASSPSRGTYNEQFF. CDR3 in DNA: TGCGCCAGCAGCCCCTCGAGGGGGACCTACAATGAGCAGTTCTTC.

The chain combines TRBV19 with TRBJ1-1, with 10 positions matching TRBD1. The germline gives CDR1 LNHDA, CDR2 SQIVND (reference sequence). The CDR3 contains 15 residues. Losses at the gene ends were 5 bases for V and 5 bases for J; bases not matched to a gene: 8. CDR3 region: CASSPRTGGDTEAFF. As DNA, the CDR3 is TGTGCCAGTAGTCCGAGGACAGGGGGAGATACTGAAGCTTTCTTT.

The J gene is TRBJ1-1, the V gene TRBV15; D is unresolved. The CDR3 runs 16 residues. The V and J ends lost 1 base and 3 bases respectively, with 15 bases between them. Germline V gene data show CDR1 as LNHNV and CDR2 as YYDKDF (reference sequence). Here the CDR3 reads CATSRGGGGQDTEAFF. The CDR3 nucleotides are TGTGCCACCAGCAGAGGGGGTGGAGGGCAGGACACTGAAGCTTTCTTT.